A single sample is the source of the 18 T cell receptor beta chains below, sequenced in a study of T cells in tumors and immune-related adverse events. Some clones are missing from TCRdb's copy, which holds only in-frame ones; the method was immunoSEQ multiplex PCR. The table includes some 2,500 clones, about 83% detected once. The sample consisted of tumor tissue, taken from a patient treated with anti-PD-1 therapy. All receptors come from a female donor with metastatic renal cell carcinoma.

This chain connects TRBV6-6 to TRBJ2-1; D is possibly TRBD2 (5 bases). The CDR3 extends over 14 amino acids. CDR1 is MNHNY and CDR2 is SVGAGI in the germline V gene (reference sequence). V lost 5 bases and J lost 0, with 8 bases in between. The CDR3 DNA reads TGTGCCAGCAGTCAACTAGACTCCTACAATGAGCAGTTCTTC. Its translation: CASSQLDSYNEQFF.

The chain uses TRBV6-1 and TRBJ1-2; 10 bases are a match to TRBD1. V shed 4 bases and J 4 bases; nucleotides not matched to a gene: 9. This CDR3 comprises 16 residues. CDR1 is MNHNS and CDR2 is SASEGT in the germline V gene. The CDR3 DNA follows: TGTGCCAGCAGTGCGGACAGGGGGGGTATCGGCTATGGCTACACCTTC. Its protein product is CASSADRGGIGYGYTF.

The V and J genes are TRBV7-9 and TRBJ2-5; 10 bases are a match to TRBD1. CDR3 size: 16 residues. Germline CDR1 is SEHNR and CDR2 is FQNEAQ (reference sequence). V was pared by 2 bases and J by 5 bases, with 8 bases of the junction left unmatched. The CDR3 DNA follows: TGTGCCAGCAGCTTACGGGACAGGGGATGGTACGAGACCCAGTACTTC. It encodes CASSLRDRGWYETQYF.

The chain links TRBV6-6 to TRBJ2-7, with D tentatively TRBD2 (6 bases). In germline, CDR1 is MNHNY, CDR2 SVGAGI (reference sequence). V lost 0 bases and J 7 bases, leaving 7 bases between the germline ends. The CDR3 is 12 residues long. CDR3: CASSYSAGEQYF. The CDR3 region has the DNA TGTGCCAGCAGTTACTCCGCGGGGGAGCAGTACTTC.

The J gene is TRBJ1-1, the V gene TRBV27, with D unclear. The germline CDR1 and CDR2 sequences are MNHEY and SMNVEV (reference sequence). V was pared by 4 bases and J by 1 base, with 10 bases between. CDR3 length: 14 amino acids. CDR3 loop: CASSSLTENTEAFF. The CDR3 DNA sequence: TGTGCCAGCAGTTCACTCACTGAGAACACTGAAGCTTTCTTT.

The V gene is TRBV18, the J gene TRBJ2-7; D may be TRBD2 (6 bases). Per the germline V gene, CDR1 is KGHSH and CDR2 is LQKENI. V was trimmed by 4 bases and J by 2 bases, leaving 9 bases between them. The CDR3 runs to 13 residues. The CDR3 bases are TGTGCCAGCTCACTATCGGGAGCCTACGAGCAGTACTTC. Amino acids: CASSLSGAYEQYF.

DNA for the CDR3: TGTGCCAGTAGTATAGGACTAGCGACCTACGAGCAGTACTTC. It encodes CASSIGLATYEQYF. The V and J genes are TRBV19 and TRBJ2-7, with 8 bases fitting TRBD2. CDR3 length: 14 residues. CDR1 and CDR2 from the germline V gene are LNHDA and SQIVND (reference sequence). The ends lost 1 base at V and 2 bases at J; junction bases unmatched: 1.

This clone was recorded only once. The chain combines TRBV11-2 with TRBJ2-1; D gene ambiguous. CDR3 length: 14 residues. V was shortened by 0 bases and J by 6 bases, with 9 bases between the two germline ends. CDR1 SGHAT and CDR2 FQNNGV come from the germline V gene. CDR3 nucleotides: TGTGCCAGCAGCTTAGACAGGATAGGCAATGAGCAGTTCTTC. Translation gives CASSLDRIGNEQFF.

The rearrangement uses TRBV2 and TRBJ2-7; D is perhaps TRBD1 (6 bases). The CDR3 is 14 amino acids. V lost 7 bases to trimming and J lost 3 bases, with 16 bases between them. The V gene's germline CDR1 is SNHLY and CDR2 FYNNEI. CDR3: CASIGGQNLYEQYF. In DNA form, the CDR3 reads TGTGCCAGCATAGGTGGACAGAACCTCTACGAGCAGTACTTC.

This clone is classed as large. The J gene is TRBJ1-1, the V gene TRBV5-6, with D unclear. Trimming shortened V by 3 bases and J by 0 bases, and 6 bases separated the two germline ends. CDR1 is SGHDT and CDR2 is YYEEEE in the germline V gene. This CDR3 contains 13 residues. The CDR3 DNA sequence: TGTGCCAGCAGCTCAGACATGAACACTGAAGCTTTCTTT. Its translation is CASSSDMNTEAFF.

A word on this clone: The same CDR3 can be traced to other DNA sequences in this sample. The chain recombines TRBV7-4 with TRBJ1-1; D perhaps matches TRBD1 (6 bases). Germline loops: CDR1 SGHVT, CDR2 SQSDAQ. The CDR3 length is 19 residues. Deletions cut 1 base from V and 2 bases from J, with 23 bases between. CDR3 residues: CASSLVGETGSLTNTEAFF. CDR3 nucleotide sequence: TGTGCCAGCAGCTTAGTGGGGGAAACAGGGTCACTCACAAACACTGAAGCTTTCTTT.

The chain couples TRBV30 to TRBJ2-3; TRBD2 matches at 8 bases. Germline loops: CDR1 GTSNPN, CDR2 SVGIG (reference sequence). J lost 7 bases, V lost 2 bases, and 11 bases had no gene match. The CDR3 loop spans 15 amino acids. The CDR3 region has the DNA TGTGCCTGGAGTTTAGCGGGATTGTTCTCGAATACGCAGTATTTT. Residues: CAWSLAGLFSNTQYF.

V gene TRBV6-5 combines with J gene TRBJ2-1, with D uncertain. The germline V and J ends were trimmed by 3 bases and 13 bases, with 10 bases remaining between them. Germline assignment: CDR1 MNHEY and CDR2 SVGAGI. The CDR3 loop spans 11 amino acids. The CDR3 loop reads CASSYQRSQFF. The DNA for the CDR3 is TGTGCCAGCAGTTATCAAAGGTCTCAGTTCTTC.

V and J are TRBV5-1 and TRBJ2-5; a possible D gene is TRBD1 (6 bases). Per germline, CDR1 SGHRS and CDR2 YFSETQ. Between the trimmed V and J ends, which lost 5 bases and 3 bases, there was a span of 11 bases. The CDR3 covers 13 residues. The chain's CDR3 is CASSGGQKETQYF. DNA for the CDR3: TGCGCCAGCAGTGGTGGACAGAAAGAGACCCAGTACTTC.

The gene calls are TRBV6-5 and TRBJ2-1; 7 bases are a match to TRBD2. The CDR3 length is 11 residues. Germline CDR1 is MNHEY and CDR2 is SVGAGI. V shed 5 bases, J shed 11 bases, and the junction held 3 bases outside the gene matches. The CDR3 DNA is TGTGCCAGCAGTCGACTAGCTCAGCAGTTCTTC. It is translated as CASSRLAQQFF.

The gene calls are TRBV11-2 and TRBJ2-2; D could derive from TRBD1 or TRBD2 (5 bases each). CDR3 size: 16 residues. Germline lookup yields CDR1 SGHAT and CDR2 FQNNGV. With 6 bases removed from V and 0 bases from J, the gap between germline ends came to 14 bases. CDR3 DNA sequence: TGTGCCAGCAGTCCTCACGGGGCCGCGAACACCGGGGAGCTGTTTTTT. It encodes CASSPHGAANTGELFF.

V usage is TRBV5-1 and J usage is TRBJ2-3, with TRBD2 matching over 12 bases. V dropped 4 bases and J dropped 2; count of bases not matched to a gene: 8. This CDR3 comprises 17 residues. In germline, CDR1 is SGHRS, CDR2 YFSETQ. CDR3 coding DNA: TGCGCCAGCAGCCCCCAGACTAGCGGGAGTACCACAGATACGCAGTATTTT. Its translation is CASSPQTSGSTTDTQYF.

The chain carries TRBV4-3 and TRBJ1-2; 8 bases line up with TRBD1. Germline CDR1 reads LGHNA; CDR2 reads YSLEER. The junction had 5 bases not matched to a gene; V was cut back by 3 bases and J by 5 bases. This CDR3 is 14 amino acids long. The CDR3 sequence: CASSQDREAYGYTF. In nucleotides, the CDR3 is TGCGCCAGCAGCCAGGACAGGGAAGCTTATGGCTACACCTTC.